This passage covers 5 T cell receptor beta chains from one sample sequenced in a study of early T cells in non-severe SARS-CoV-2 infection. TCRdb re-called the 5' RACE reads with MiXCR, one entry per CDR3 protein. The repertoire holds tens of thousands of distinct CDR3 sequences, with 5.5% to 7% as singletons. Sequenced material: whole blood, taken at baseline. These TCRs come from an adult who was a healthcare worker with PCR-confirmed SARS-CoV-2 infection or an uninfected control (not recorded which).

At least ten counts were recorded for this clonotype. The gene calls are TRBV18 and TRBJ1-1; the D is unclear. V lost 8 bases and J 3 bases, leaving 16 bases between the germline ends. CDR1 is KGHSH and CDR2 is LQKENI in the germline V gene. There are 14 residues in the CDR3. The chain's CDR3 is CASQNGISDTEAFF. The CDR3 region has the DNA TGTGCCAGCCAGAACGGGATTTCAGACACTGAAGCTTTCTTT.

The sample holds a few counts of this clonotype. This chain connects TRBV5-1 to TRBJ2-3; TRBD2 might be the D (5 bases). Germline CDR1 is SGHRS and CDR2 is YFSETQ. This CDR3 comprises 14 residues. V lost 5 bases and J 0 bases, leaving 10 bases between the germline ends. CDR3 region: CASSIQRSTDTQYF. The CDR3 DNA is TGCGCCAGCAGTATCCAGCGGAGCACAGATACGCAGTATTTT.

This clonotype was found many times. The chain joins TRBV6-5 to TRBJ1-6; unclear D gene. The length of the CDR3 is 13 residues. Trimming removed 8 bases at V and 9 bases at J, with 14 bases between. Per germline, CDR1 MNHEY and CDR2 SVGAGI. The CDR3 here is CASWSGSPSPLHF. The CDR3 region has the DNA TGTGCCAGCTGGAGTGGCTCCCCTTCACCCCTCCACTTT.

This clonotype showed up many times. V is TRBV10-3 and J is TRBJ1-2; D call uncertain. Deletions cut 8 bases from V and 2 bases from J, with 18 bases between. The CDR3 is 15 amino acids. The germline V gene has CDR1 ENHRY and CDR2 SYGVKD. DNA of the CDR3: TGTGCCATCGGCTGGGAGGTGCTGGGGAACTATGGCTACACCTTC. Residues: CAIGWEVLGNYGYTF.

This clonotype was counted only a few times. The CDR3 reads CASSLELVGNEQFF. The CDR3 region has the DNA TGTGCCAGCAGCTTAGAACTAGTTGGGAATGAGCAGTTCTTC. The chain combines TRBV11-2 with TRBJ2-1; a possible D gene is TRBD2 (5 bases). Germline V gene lookup returns CDR1 SGHAT and CDR2 FQNNGV. This CDR3 has 14 residues. Trimming stripped 0 bases from V and 7 bases from J, with 10 bases between.